This T cell receptor beta chain stems from a study of T cell responses to AZD1222 COVID-19 vaccine. Study-wide points: Variant regions that are unmutated are reportedly the target of nearly half of spike-specific TCRs. Most donors were white British and more were female, and clonal diversity was possibly underestimated. Only 5 or 6 people who got AZD1222 tested seropositive at baseline. Scientists sampled the repertoires only once the peak T cell response had passed.

The table came from immunoSEQ multiplex PCR; TCRdb's copy has only in-frame clones and leaves some out. The table has roughly 180,000 clones, almost 95% seen once. Notes on this clone: The antigen is not known.

This TCR derives from an adult in good health. Material: peripheral blood, obtained on day 0 of AZD1222 vaccination.

The CDR3 region is CASSKKPQGAHEQYF. The CDR3 DNA sequence: TGTGCCAGCAGCAAAAAGCCGCAGGGGGCCCACGAGCAGTACTTC. The J gene is TRBJ2-7, the V gene TRBV11-2; the match to TRBD1 covers 8 bases. Trimming took 5 bases from V and 5 from J; bases not matched to a gene: 11. This CDR3 comprises 15 residues. Germline V gene lookup returns CDR1 SGHAT and CDR2 FQNNGV.